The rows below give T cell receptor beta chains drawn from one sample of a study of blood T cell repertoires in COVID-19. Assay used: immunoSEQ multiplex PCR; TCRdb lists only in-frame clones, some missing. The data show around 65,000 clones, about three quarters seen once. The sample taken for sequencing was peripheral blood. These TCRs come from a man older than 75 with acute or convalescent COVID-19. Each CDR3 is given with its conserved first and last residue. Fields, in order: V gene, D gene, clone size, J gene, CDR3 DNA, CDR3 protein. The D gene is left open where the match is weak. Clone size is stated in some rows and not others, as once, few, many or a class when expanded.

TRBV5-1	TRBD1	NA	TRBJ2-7	TGCGCCAGCAGCTGGGGGGACAGGGTAGGCGAGCAGTACTTC	CASSWGDRVGEQYF
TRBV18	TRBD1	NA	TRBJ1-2	TGTGCCAGCTCGCGACAGGGGGCTGAGGGCTACACCTTC	CASSRQGAEGYTF
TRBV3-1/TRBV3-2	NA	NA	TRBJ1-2	TGTGCCAGCAGCCCAACAGAGGCTAACGGGATTGGCTACACCTTC	CASSPTEANGIGYTF
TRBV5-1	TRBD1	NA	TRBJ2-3	TGCGCCAGCACTACCGGGACAGGGGGATTTGATACGCAGTATTTT	CASTTGTGGFDTQYF
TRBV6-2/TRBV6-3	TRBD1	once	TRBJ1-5	TGTGCCAGCAGCCGGACAGGGGGCGCGAGCAATCAGCCCCAGCATTTT	CASSRTGGASNQPQHF
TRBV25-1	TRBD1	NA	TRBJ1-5	TGTGCCAGCAGTTCGGGACAGGGGTCTCAGCCCCAGCATTTT	CASSSGQGSQPQHF
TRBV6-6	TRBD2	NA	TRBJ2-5	TGTGCCAGCACCCCCGGGCGGGAGGTGGGAGAGACCCAGTACTTC	CASTPGREVGETQYF
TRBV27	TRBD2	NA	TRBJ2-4	TGTGCCAGCAGTCCTAGCGGGGCGCTCAAAAACATTCAGTACTTC	CASSPSGALKNIQYF
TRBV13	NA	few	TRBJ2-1	TGTGCCAGCAGCCCCAGGCAATTTGGGCTAAATGAGCAGTTCTTC	CASSPRQFGLNEQFF
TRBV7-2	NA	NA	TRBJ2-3	TGTGCCAGCAGCCCCGGGATCCTTAGTCCAGATACGCAGTATTTT	CASSPGILSPDTQYF
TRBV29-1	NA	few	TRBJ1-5	TGCAGCGTTGCAGGCGCTTTCAATCAGCCCCAGCATTTT	CSVAGAFNQPQHF
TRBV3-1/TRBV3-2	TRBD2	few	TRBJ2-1	TGTGCCAGCAGCCAAGATACAGGACTAGCGGCACAGAGCTCCTACAATGAGCAGTTCTTC	CASSQDTGLAAQSSYNEQFF
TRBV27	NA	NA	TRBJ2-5	TGTGCCAGCAGTCCGGGAATCCAAGAGACCCAGTACTTC	CASSPGIQETQYF
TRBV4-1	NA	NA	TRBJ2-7	TGCGCCAGCAGCCAAGATCACAGGCGGACAGGGAGGGGCGAGCAGTACTTC	CASSQDHRRTGRGEQYF
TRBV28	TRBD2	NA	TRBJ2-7	TGTGCCAGCAGCAACCGGATACTAGCGCATGAGCAGTACTTC	CASSNRILAHEQYF
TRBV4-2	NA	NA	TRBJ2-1	TGTGCCAGCAGCCAAGAGACTTGGTCGGGATTCTCCTACAATGAGCAGTTCTTC	CASSQETWSGFSYNEQFF
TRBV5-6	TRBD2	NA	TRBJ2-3	TGTGCCAGCAGCTCGTTAGCGGGAGTCGATACGCAGTATTTT	CASSSLAGVDTQYF
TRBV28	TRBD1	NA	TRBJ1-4	TGTGCCAGCCTGGGCAGGGGGAATGAAAAACTGTTTTTT	CASLGRGNEKLFF
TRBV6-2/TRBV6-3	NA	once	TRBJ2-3	TGTGCCAGCAGCCCCCGGGAGTTGGATACGCAGTATTTT	CASSPRELDTQYF
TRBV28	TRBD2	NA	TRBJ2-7	TGTGCCAGCGGACCCGTAGGGGAACGGGGGGGGCAGTACTTC	CASGPVGERGGQYF
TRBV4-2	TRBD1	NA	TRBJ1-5	TGTGCCAGCAGCCAAGATACGGGACAGGTAAATCAGCCCCAGCATTTT	CASSQDTGQVNQPQHF
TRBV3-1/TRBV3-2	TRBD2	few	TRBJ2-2	TGTGCCAGCAGCCAAGAAGCGAGCGGGGGCAGCGCGAACACCGGGGAGCTGTTTTTT	CASSQEASGGSANTGELFF
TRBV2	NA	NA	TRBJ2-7	TGTGCCAGCAGTTACACCTGGTACGAGCAGTACTTC	CASSYTWYEQYF
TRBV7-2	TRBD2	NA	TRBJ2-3	TGTGCCAGCAGCTTAAAGGGGGGAAGACTAGCGGGAGATACGCAGTATTTT	CASSLKGGRLAGDTQYF
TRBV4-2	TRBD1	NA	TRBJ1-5	TGTGCCAGCAGCCGTTCGGGGGACAGATATCAGCCCCAGCATTTT	CASSRSGDRYQPQHF
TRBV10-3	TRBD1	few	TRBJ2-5	TGTGCCATCAGTGATAATAAGGGGGCGTCGAGGGAGACCCAGTACTTC	CAISDNKGASRETQYF
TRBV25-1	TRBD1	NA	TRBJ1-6	TGTGCCAGCAGAGATAGGACAGGGGGGAATTCACCCCTCCACTTT	CASRDRTGGNSPLHF
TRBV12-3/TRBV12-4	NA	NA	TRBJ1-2	TGTGCCAGCAGTTTATCAGCGACGAGAGGCTACACCTTC	CASSLSATRGYTF
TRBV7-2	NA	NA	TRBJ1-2	TGTGCCAGCAGTCCCGTGGGCACCTATGGCTACACCTTC	CASSPVGTYGYTF
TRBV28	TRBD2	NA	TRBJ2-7	TGTGCCACCTTCCGGGGGGGGACGCCCTACGAGCAGTACTTC	CATFRGGTPYEQYF
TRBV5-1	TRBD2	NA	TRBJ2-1	TGCGCCAGCAGCTTGTTAGCGGGGGGATACAATGAGCAGTTCTTC	CASSLLAGGYNEQFF
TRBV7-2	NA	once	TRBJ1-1	TGTGCCAGCAGCCTCAGGGGACCCACGAACACTGAAGCTTTCTTT	CASSLRGPTNTEAFF
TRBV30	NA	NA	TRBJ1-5	TGTGCCTGGAGTGTTCGGCGAGGAGAGCAGCCCCAGCATTTT	CAWSVRRGEQPQHF
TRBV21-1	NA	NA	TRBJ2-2	NA	CASSVGTGNTGELFF
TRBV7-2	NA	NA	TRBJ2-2	TGTGCCAGCATCATCAGGGCCTATGCCGGGGAGCTGTTTTTT	CASIIRAYAGELFF
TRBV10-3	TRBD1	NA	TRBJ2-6	TGTGCCATCAGCTCAGGGGGCTCTGGGGCCAACGTCCTGACTTTC	CAISSGGSGANVLTF
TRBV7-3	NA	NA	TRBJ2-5	TGTGCCAGCAGCCTCGGGGGGCACCAAGAGACCCAGTACTTC	CASSLGGHQETQYF
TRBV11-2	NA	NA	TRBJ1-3	TGTGCCAGCAGCTTATCCGGGAGAGAGGACACCATATATTTT	CASSLSGREDTIYF